This T cell receptor (beta chain) was captured in a study of T cell repertoires in cytomegalovirus infection. Study-wide background: Recently identified HLA-C-restricted and well-studied HLA-B-restricted CMV epitopes were used.

Via MiXCR, TCRdb re-called the reads, giving one row per CDR3 protein. The data hold some 350,000 distinct CDR3 sequences, with roughly 29% observed a single time. Germline loops: CDR1 SEHNR, CDR2 FQNEAQ (reference sequence). Trimming removed 5 bases at V and 5 bases at J, with 12 bases between. This CDR3 has 14 residues. This clonotype appeared a few times. Its target is not known. The clonotype originates from a human donor in good health (CMV status not recorded). Some clones in this sample may be carry-over from other donors' samples. Sequences were derived from cultured PBMCs, sampled from culture after CMV antigen stimulation. This rearrangement joins TRBV7-9 to TRBJ1-4, with no clear D. The CDR3 DNA reads TGTGCCAGCAGCAATGCCCCGCAGAATGAAAAACTGTTTTTT. It specifies CASSNAPQNEKLFF.